Sequencing of this T cell receptor beta chain was carried out in a study of Graves' ophthalmopathy and Graves' hyperthyroidism (dated by TCRdb to about 2018). Turning to the overall study: Peripheral blood was collected before any treatment was given, at the time of initial diagnosis. To tell Graves' ophthalmopathy apart from Graves' hyperthyroidism, and to predict which patients would progress to ophthalmopathy, the study relied on TCR beta repertoire signatures. In total, 135 blood samples were TCR-sequenced: fewer than 50 ophthalmopathy, some 72 hyperthyroidism and some 17 hyperthyroidism-to-ophthalmopathy patients. To explore V-J signatures that distinguish ophthalmopathy from hyperthyroidism, a discovery set of around 100 patients was enrolled, made up of 40 to 45 with ophthalmopathy and 57 with stable hyperthyroidism. An independent validation cohort was composed of some 19 hyperthyroidism patients and around 16 patients who later progressed from hyperthyroidism to ophthalmopathy. In more than 5 hyperthyroidism patients, the T-cell repertoire of thyroid tissue was compared with the T-cell repertoire of blood. Following sample collection, hyperthyroidism patients were given methimazole at a starting dose of 30 mg daily, and ophthalmopathy patients were given high-dose intravenous methylprednisolone. The approximately 100 discovery patients were randomly divided into training and test sets at a 7:3 ratio. What the study reported, not specific to this receptor: In validation, the model predicted ophthalmopathy progression with 55% to 71% sensitivity and approximately 75% specificity; some twelve predicted patients were CT-confirmed with GO in a median of approximately 6.5 months. Sample size was not statistically predetermined, and group allocation was not concealed from the investigators. The 13-signature model separated ophthalmopathy from stable hyperthyroidism with roughly 90% sensitivity and roughly 84% specificity in cross-validation, and 80%/75% in the test set. Most expanded thyroid clonotypes with frequency above 0.001 were also detected in blood, suggesting blood repertoires may reflect the thyroid immune response.

Reading the germline V gene gives CDR1 SNHLY and CDR2 FYNNEI. From its cysteine to its phenylalanine, the CDR3 spans 16 amino acids. Only the CDR3 DNA is retained, 48 bases long and in frame from the first base. Trimming leaves V shorter by 5 bases and J shorter by 1 base, with the junction holding 4 bases beyond the gene matches. For repertoire sequencing, the TCR beta CDR3 regions were amplified from RNA transcripts. HTBI primers and the Qiagen OneStep RT-PCR kit were used in a first-round RT-PCR, which was followed by a second-round multiplex PCR, size selection and purification. Sequencing of the libraries was carried out on an Illumina HiSeq2000 in paired-end mode with 100 bp reads. From the authors' description of their analysis: Reads were processed with SOAPnuke, discarding reads with adapters, uncalled bases, mean Phred below 15, or no exact constant-primer or identifier match. High-quality paired reads were merged with COPE v1.2.5. Unique nucleotide sequences were defined as clonotypes and aligned to IMGT TRB V, D and J references using MiTCR v1.1. The analysis was limited to V-J combinations with a frequency above 0.0001, which together covered about 99% of the repertoires. A TCR clonal expansion and chaos score per V-J combination was defined as the ratio of F50 clonal expansion to chaos observed in the TCRdist matrix. Welch's t-statistics and random forest were used to narrow the features down to approximately 13 V-J combinations, which were then fed into a naive Bayes classifier. The similarity between thyroid and blood repertoires was quantified using the Morisita-Horn index. TCRdb redid the processing of the public reads, applying fastp at Q25 and MiXCR, and retained in-frame beta chains. All rows with the same CDR3 protein become a single entry with the most common DNA and genes. The V and J calls come from TCRdb's annotation, not from the publication. The sample table lists 150,000 to 200,000 distinct CDR3 sequences, less than 45% of them with a count of one. The ten largest clonotypes hold under 6.5% of the sample.

Patients with ophthalmopathy had moderately to severely active disease, with a Clinical Activity Score of 3 or more, a NOSPECS grade of 4 or more, and a disease duration of less than 3 months. Anyone with other autoimmune diseases, uncontrolled infections, pregnancy or lactation was excluded from the study. Clinical symptoms, serum thyroxine, TRAb, thyroid ultrasound and orbital computed tomography formed the basis of the diagnosis. Using Ficoll-Paque density gradient centrifugation, PBMCs were isolated from 9.5 to 10 ml of fresh peripheral blood. Total RNA was extracted with Trizol reagent and quality-checked on an Agilent 2100 Bioanalyzer. This clonotype was detected ten times or more. This receptor's antigen is unknown. No much larger clone is present one base from it, and per-base qualities are unavailable.

This clonotype originated in a woman between 40 and 55 years old with Graves' ophthalmopathy. Donor details come from another sample of the same person, matched by shared clones. The source material was peripheral blood. The chain employs TRBV2 and TRBJ2-2, and 10 junctional nucleotides match TRBD1. This receptor carries the CDR3 CASSRQGARNTGELFF. The bases read TGTGCCAGCAGTAGACAGGGGGCCCGGAACACCGGGGAGCTGTTTTTT.